Below are 22 T cell receptor beta chains sequenced from a single sample in a study of CD8+ T cells in alopecia areata. Extracted RNA was reverse transcribed into cDNA, the sequencing template. TCRdb keeps only in-frame clones here, not all; method: immunoSEQ multiplex PCR. The sample has about 200,000 clones, 50% to 65% seen once. Sequenced here: CD4+ T cells sorted from blood, sampled at week 0. The origin of the receptors is a human donor with alopecia areata.

This clone appeared once. The chain employs TRBV5-4 and TRBJ2-1, with D perhaps matching TRBD2 (5 bases). From germline, CDR1 is SGHNT and CDR2 YYREEE (reference sequence). V shed 4 bases and J shed 0 bases, with 20 bases lying between them. The CDR3 has 18 residues. This CDR3 is CASSLVLVARSSYNEQFF. For the CDR3, the DNA is TGTGCCAGCAGCCTAGTTTTAGTAGCGCGGAGCTCCTACAATGAGCAGTTCTTC.

This clone was seen a few times. The genes are TRBV6-5 and TRBJ2-7; D gene ambiguous. The CDR3 loop spans 13 amino acids. V was shortened by 4 bases and J by 4 bases, with 11 bases between the two germline ends. Germline V gene lookup returns CDR1 MNHEY and CDR2 SVGAGI. CDR3 residues: CASSSSGGYEQYF. The CDR3 bases are TGTGCCAGCAGTTCCTCGGGTGGTTACGAGCAGTACTTC.

V usage is TRBV9 and J usage is TRBJ2-7; 7 positions match TRBD1. Per the germline V gene, CDR1 is SGDLS and CDR2 is YYNGEE. The CDR3 is 12 residues long. After removal of 0 bases from V and 10 bases from J, the junction contained 4 bases not matched to a gene. CDR3 in amino acids: CASSVGGQAQYF. The CDR3, as DNA: TGTGCCAGCAGCGTAGGCGGACAGGCCCAGTACTTC.

This chain links TRBV11-2 with TRBJ2-7; the match to TRBD2 covers 10 bases. CDR3 length: 18 amino acids. Germline values: CDR1 SGHAT, CDR2 FQNNGV. With 5 bases clipped from V and 0 bases from J, the junction kept 13 bases outside the gene matches. The CDR3 loop reads CASSRQPRSGRASYEQYF. The DNA for the CDR3 is TGTGCCAGCAGCCGACAGCCACGCAGCGGGAGGGCCTCCTACGAGCAGTACTTC.

This clone came up a few times. This chain connects TRBV29-1 to TRBJ1-1; TRBD1 matches 9 bases. The ends lost 6 bases at V and 0 bases at J; junction bases unmatched: 11. Germline lookup yields CDR1 SQVTM and CDR2 ANQGSEA. The CDR3 sequence is 16 residues long. CDR3 nucleotide sequence: TGCAGCGTCCTGGTCCCGGGACAGGGCTTGAACACTGAAGCTTTCTTT. Protein: CSVLVPGQGLNTEAFF.

As for this clone: This same CDR3 is encoded by further DNA sequences in the sample. The genes are TRBV5-6 and TRBJ2-1, with 10 positions matching TRBD2. Per the germline V gene, CDR1 is SGHDT and CDR2 is YYEEEE. This CDR3 is 14 amino acids long. Germline trimming cut 4 bases from V and 4 bases from J; bases unmatched to any gene: 2. The CDR3: CASSLAGAYNEQFF. CDR3 bases: TGTGCCAGCAGCCTAGCGGGAGCTTACAATGAGCAGTTCTTC.

The table lists this clone with a few counts. The CDR3 reads CSASTGMDTEAFF. CDR3 DNA sequence: TGCAGCGCATCGACAGGGATGGACACTGAAGCTTTCTTT. V usage is TRBV29-1 and J usage is TRBJ1-1, with 7 nucleotides matching TRBD1. The CDR3 loop spans 13 amino acids. CDR1 and CDR2 from the germline V gene are SQVTM and ANQGSEA. The J segment lost 3 bases and the V segment lost 7 bases, leaving 8 bases of the junction unmatched.

The rearrangement uses TRBV6-1 and TRBJ2-7; D call uncertain. This CDR3 is built from 12 residues. The germline V gene has CDR1 MNHNS and CDR2 SASEGT. With 5 bases removed from V and 5 bases from J, the gap between germline ends came to 10 bases. DNA for the CDR3: TGTGCCAGCAGTTTTTTTGGGGACGAGCAGTACTTC. Protein product: CASSFFGDEQYF.

The rearrangement links TRBV7-2 to TRBJ2-7, with D hard to call. Germline assignment: CDR1 SGHTA and CDR2 FQGNSA. V dropped 4 bases and J dropped 7 bases, with 14 bases sitting between them. The CDR3 has 13 residues. CDR3 DNA: TGTGCCAGCAGCTCAGCTCATTTCGGGGAGCAGTACTTC. The encoded protein is CASSSAHFGEQYF. Variable domain in full (rest from reference TRBV7-2 and TRBJ2-7): GAGVSQSPSNKVTEKGKDVELRCDPISGHTALYWYRQSLGQGLEFLIYFQGNSAPDKSGLPSDRFSAERTGGSVSTLTIQRTQQEDSAVYLCASSSAHFGEQYFGPGTRLTVT.

The rearrangement joins TRBV30 to TRBJ1-1; D gene unclear. The germline gives CDR1 GTSNPN, CDR2 SVGIG (reference sequence). The CDR3 totals 10 residues. The V end lost 2 bases, the J end lost 8 bases, and 6 bases lay between the germline ends. CDR3 residues: CAWSIREAFF. The CDR3 bases are TGTGCCTGGAGTATTAGGGAAGCTTTCTTT.

The V and J genes are TRBV7-9 and TRBJ2-3; 10 nucleotides match TRBD1. CDR3 size: 16 residues. Trimming removed 6 bases from V and 6 bases from J; junction bases left unmatched: 12. Germline V gives CDR1 SEHNR, CDR2 FQNEAQ (reference sequence). The CDR3 is CASSSSGTGVKDTQYF. The CDR3 region has the DNA TGTGCCAGCAGTTCGTCCGGGACAGGGGTGAAGGATACGCAGTATTTT.

The rearrangement joins TRBV29-1 to TRBJ2-6; no definite D call. Deletions cut 2 bases from V and 0 bases from J, with 8 bases between. The CDR3 is 15 residues long. Germline V gene data show CDR1 as SQVTM and CDR2 as ANQGSEA. This CDR3 reads CSVETGPSGANVLTF. The CDR3 coding sequence is TGCAGCGTTGAAACCGGACCCTCTGGGGCCAACGTCCTGACTTTC. Filled out from reference TRBV29-1 and TRBJ2-6, the complete variable domain reads SAVISQKPSRDICQRGTSLTIQCQVDSQVTMMFWYRQQPGQSLTLIATANQGSEATYESGFVIDKFPISRPNLTFSTLTVSNMSPEDSSIYLCSVETGPSGANVLTFGAGSRLTVL.

The chain recombines TRBV5-4 with TRBJ2-3; 12 positions agree with TRBD2. The CDR3 loop spans 16 amino acids. Germline CDR1 is SGHNT and CDR2 is YYREEE (reference sequence). Germline trimming cut 5 bases from V and 0 bases from J; bases unmatched to any gene: 4. The CDR3 nucleotides are TGTGCCAGCAGGCCACTAGCGGGAGGTAGCACAGATACGCAGTATTTT. Encoded protein: CASRPLAGGSTDTQYF.

The chain carries TRBV9 and TRBJ2-1; D is undetermined. The length of the CDR3 is 18 residues. Germline lookup yields CDR1 SGDLS and CDR2 YYNGEE. The V end lost 0 bases, the J end lost 0 bases, and 16 bases lay between the germline ends. The CDR3 DNA reads TGTGCCAGCAGCGTAGGGAACCGGAGAAAAAGCTCCTACAATGAGCAGTTCTTC. Its translation: CASSVGNRRKSSYNEQFF.

A few counts support this clone. The CDR3 here is CASSYSGGSGTEAFF. CDR3 coding DNA: TGTGCCAGCAGTTACTCAGGGGGCTCGGGCACTGAAGCTTTCTTT. The gene calls are TRBV6-5 and TRBJ1-1; 7 bases agree with TRBD1. Trimming cost V 0 bases and J 4 bases; bases outside gene matches: 5. This CDR3 has 15 amino acids. CDR1 and CDR2 from the germline V gene are MNHEY and SVGAGI.

The chain carries TRBV29-1 and TRBJ2-6, with unresolved D. The germline V gene has CDR1 SQVTM and CDR2 ANQGSEA. The CDR3 runs 14 residues. The V end was cut by 4 bases, the J end by 2 bases, with 9 bases between. The CDR3 DNA sequence: TGCAGCGTTGTGGGGTCGGCTGGGGCCAACGTCCTGACTTTC. It is translated as CSVVGSAGANVLTF.

The table lists this clone with a few counts. The V gene is TRBV6-5, the J gene TRBJ1-2; D is undetermined. The length of the CDR3 is 11 residues. Germline values: CDR1 MNHEY, CDR2 SVGAGI. The V end was cut by 10 bases, the J end by 2 bases, with 8 bases between. In nucleotides, the CDR3 is TGTGCCACGTCCGGGAACTATGGCTACACCTTC. Its translation: CATSGNYGYTF.

V and J are TRBV4-2 and TRBJ1-1, with a tentative D call TRBD1 (6 bases). This CDR3 contains 18 residues. Germline values: CDR1 LGHNA, CDR2 YNFKEQ. Trimming took 1 base from V and 5 from J, leaving 23 bases between them. In nucleotides, the CDR3 is TGTGCCAGCAGCCAAGTTCAGGGAGGGGGAGCGGGTCGGACTGAAGCTTTCTTT. Translating gives CASSQVQGGGAGRTEAFF.

V gene TRBV29-1 combines with J gene TRBJ2-6; D not certain. The CDR3 runs to 15 residues. In germline, CDR1 is SQVTM, CDR2 ANQGSEA. Trimming stripped 4 bases from V and 9 bases from J, with 19 bases between. The CDR3: CSVVPPAGPRNVLTF. The DNA for the CDR3 is TGCAGCGTTGTCCCCCCGGCAGGCCCCCGCAACGTCCTGACTTTC.

The chain recombines TRBV9 with TRBJ2-1, with D perhaps assigned TRBD1 or TRBD2 (5 bases each). The CDR3 runs 13 residues. Trimming took 0 bases from V and 9 from J, leaving 10 bases between them. In germline, CDR1 is SGDLS, CDR2 YYNGEE. The CDR3 loop reads CASSVVAGTEQFF. The CDR3 DNA reads as TGTGCCAGCAGCGTAGTTGCAGGGACTGAGCAGTTCTTC.

Here the CDR3 DNA reads TGTGCCAGCAGCGCCGCCGGGGGGAATGGCTACACCTTC. Translating gives CASSAAGGNGYTF. The chain is built from TRBV4-2 and TRBJ1-2; TRBD1 is a possible D gene (5 bases). CDR3 length equals 13 residues. The V gene lost 5 bases and the J gene lost 6 bases, with 13 bases spanning the gap. Germline V lookup: CDR1 LGHNA, CDR2 YNFKEQ.

As DNA, the CDR3 is TGTGCCAGCAGCTTAGGACTAGCGTCCGGTTACGAGCAGTACTTC. As protein: CASSLGLASGYEQYF. The chain recombines TRBV7-2 with TRBJ2-7; 8 bases are a match to TRBD2. The CDR3 has 15 amino acids. With V trimmed by 1 base and J by 4 bases, 6 bases remained unmatched. Germline lookup yields CDR1 SGHTA and CDR2 FQGNSA.